These T cell receptor beta chains were read from a single sample in a study of cytomegalovirus exposure and HLA in healthy donors. Using immunoSEQ multiplex PCR, the repertoire was profiled, and TCRdb retains in-frame clones only, with some absent. The data show a few hundred thousand clones, approximately 80% seen once. The sequenced sample consisted of PBMCs. The receptors were gathered from a girl aged 5-17 years in good health and CMV-seronegative. Both conserved end residues are part of each CDR3.

v_call: TRBV7-6; j_call: TRBJ2-7; cdr3_aa: CASSLVQGSYEQYF
v_call: TRBV14; j_call: TRBJ1-1; cdr3_aa: CASSPRDVQGFIFNTEAFF
v_call: TRBV5-1; j_call: TRBJ2-1; cdr3_aa: CASSLAREGGNEQFF
v_call: TRBV19; j_call: TRBJ2-1; cdr3_aa: CASSRAGYNEQFF
v_call: TRBV6-5; j_call: NA; cdr3_aa: CASSYSISGYEQYF
v_call: TRBV11-3; j_call: TRBJ2-7; cdr3_aa: CASSLNRLTYEQYF
v_call: TRBV7-8; j_call: TRBJ2-3; cdr3_aa: CASSPSGGAGDTQYF
v_call: TRBV2; j_call: TRBJ1-2; cdr3_aa: CASTAGQYYGYTF
v_call: TRBV7-2; j_call: TRBJ2-3; cdr3_aa: CASSLRRGAGGPPDTQYF
v_call: TRBV7-8; j_call: TRBJ2-5; cdr3_aa: CASSLVEGGPLETQYF
v_call: TRBV7-9; j_call: TRBJ1-1; cdr3_aa: CASSLAQLNTEAFF
v_call: TRBV5-1; j_call: TRBJ2-3; cdr3_aa: CASRTGQGGTDTQYF
v_call: TRBV7-9; j_call: TRBJ2-2; cdr3_aa: CASSFSVSGELFF
v_call: TRBV5-6; j_call: TRBJ2-7; cdr3_aa: CASSLRGYEQYF
v_call: TRBV7-3; j_call: TRBJ2-3; cdr3_aa: CASDRPRGAQYF
v_call: TRBV15; j_call: TRBJ1-5; cdr3_aa: CATSRPGTLEPQHF
v_call: TRBV19; j_call: TRBJ1-5; cdr3_aa: CASTPQGGFSNQPQHF
v_call: TRBV7-2; j_call: TRBJ2-3; cdr3_aa: CASSSSGRLSTDTQYF
v_call: TRBV4-3; j_call: TRBJ2-1; cdr3_aa: CASSQHLTSEAGGEQFF
v_call: TRBV10-3; j_call: TRBJ1-4; cdr3_aa: CGPPGGATNEKLFF
v_call: TRBV28; j_call: TRBJ2-6; cdr3_aa: CASSSSLAGEGGANVLTF
v_call: TRBV2; j_call: TRBJ2-1; cdr3_aa: CASTKRGTSYNEQFF
v_call: TRBV15; j_call: TRBJ2-3; cdr3_aa: CATSRTTGGSLLSSQYF
v_call: TRBV28; j_call: TRBJ2-5; cdr3_aa: CASSSGGYQETQYF
v_call: TRBV4-2; j_call: TRBJ1-2; cdr3_aa: CASSQGHTERYGYTF
v_call: TRBV28; j_call: TRBJ2-1; cdr3_aa: CASSFGDRDLYNEQFF
v_call: TRBV5-1; j_call: TRBJ2-7; cdr3_aa: CASSLGPGTAYEQYF
v_call: TRBV5-6; j_call: TRBJ2-5; cdr3_aa: CASSLSGGSNLGTQYF
v_call: TRBV10-2; j_call: TRBJ1-2; cdr3_aa: CASSVRVDYGYTF
v_call: TRBV6-1; j_call: TRBJ2-3; cdr3_aa: CANRRSGVRDTQYF
v_call: TRBV30; j_call: TRBJ2-5; cdr3_aa: CAWSERRIQETQYF
v_call: TRBV6-5; j_call: TRBJ2-1; cdr3_aa: CASISGGAYNEQFF
v_call: TRBV5-1; j_call: TRBJ2-5; cdr3_aa: CASSRLAGEGETQYF
v_call: TRBV9; j_call: TRBJ2-3; cdr3_aa: CASSVSGGTDTQYF
v_call: TRBV29-1; j_call: TRBJ1-1; cdr3_aa: CSVLGDIREAFF
v_call: TRBV6-6; j_call: TRBJ2-5; cdr3_aa: CASSYSTGVSETQYF
v_call: TRBV7-2; j_call: TRBJ2-3; cdr3_aa: CASSPRGQASTDTQYF